This T cell receptor beta chain was obtained from a study of identical twins. TCRdb re-derived calls from the 5' RACE reads in MiXCR, one entry per CDR3 protein. The table includes 420,000 or so distinct CDR3 sequences, about 18% detected once. The study's findings and limits: Conclusions rested on cross-sectional statistics rather than following the same donors. Sequences that were out-of-frame, alpha and twin-shared displayed an excess of low generation probability.

Unmatched junction bases numbered 12, after V lost 0 bases and J lost 9 bases. CDR3 size: 17 residues. The germline V gene has CDR1 SGDLS and CDR2 YYNGEE. This clonotype was observed a few times. Its antigen is unidentified. The genes are TRBV9 and TRBJ2-1; TRBD2 aligns across 10 bases. This receptor was taken from a man aged 45 to 65 in good health. Sample: naive T cells sorted from blood. Written as DNA, the CDR3 is TGTGCCAGCAGCGTAGTCCCTCTAGCGGGGGCAGCCCCTGAGCAGTTCTTC. It specifies CASSVVPLAGAAPEQFF.